Sequencing of this T cell receptor (beta chain) was carried out in a study of cytomegalovirus exposure and HLA in healthy donors. Whole-study findings and limits: Most subjects' HLA-A and HLA-B alleles were reportedly predicted from TCR beta sequences. With later analysis, a missense DCLRE1C variant became linked to TCR beta V- and J-gene trimming. The study put 150 or so TCR beta chains on its list as cytomegalovirus-associated.

In the PCR, 60 Vbeta and 13 Jbeta primers were used. Generated by immunoSEQ multiplex PCR, the TCRdb table keeps only in-frame clones and is missing some. The data hold more than 100,000 clones, with approximately 64% observed a single time. Details on this clone: Its antigen is currently unknown.

This CDR3 is 13 amino acids long. Unmatched junction bases numbered 7, after V lost 8 bases and J lost 6 bases. Germline V gene lookup returns CDR1 MNHEY and CDR2 SVGAGI. The chain is built from TRBV6-5 and TRBJ2-1; 7 bases are shared with TRBD2. The TCR comes from a woman aged 45-65 years in good health and CMV-seronegative. The sequenced sample consisted of PBMCs. The DNA of the CDR3 is TGTGCCAGCTGCCTAGCGGAGACCAATGAGCAGTTCTTC. Its protein product is CASCLAETNEQFF.